This TCR beta chain derives from a study of shared clonotypes between healthy human individuals. The authors distributed each subset's genomic DNA evenly over several immunoSEQ plates. Replicate PCRs were loaded with approximately 300 ng DNA from unsorted PBMC, around 30,000 T cell genomes. Method: immunoSEQ multiplex PCR; TCRdb's copy keeps in-frame clones and lacks some. The sample records around 440,000 clones, 60% to 80% being singletons. The germline CDR1 and CDR2 sequences are ENHRY and SYGVKD. The ends were cut back, 3 bases at V and 6 bases at J, with 12 bases in the middle. The length of the CDR3 is 14 residues. There are many counts of this clone. Free of recent acute infections or vaccinations, the donors were healthy HIV-negative adults.

The source material was PBMCs. This chain connects TRBV10-3 to TRBJ1-5; no firm D call. The sequence derives from a woman in her 40s in good health. Some clones in this sample may be carry-over from other donors' samples. The CDR3 loop is CAISEGQESQPQHF. CDR3 bases: TGTGCCATCAGTGAAGGGCAGGAGAGTCAGCCCCAGCATTTT.